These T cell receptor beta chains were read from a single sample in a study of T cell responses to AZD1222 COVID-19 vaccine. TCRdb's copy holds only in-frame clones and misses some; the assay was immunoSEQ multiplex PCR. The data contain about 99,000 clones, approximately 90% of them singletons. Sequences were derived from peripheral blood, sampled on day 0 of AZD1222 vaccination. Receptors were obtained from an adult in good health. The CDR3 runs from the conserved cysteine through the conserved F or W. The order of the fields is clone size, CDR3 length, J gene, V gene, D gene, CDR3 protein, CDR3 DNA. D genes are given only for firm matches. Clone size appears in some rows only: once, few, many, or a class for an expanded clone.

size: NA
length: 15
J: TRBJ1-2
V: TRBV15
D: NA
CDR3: CATSRGEGLNYGYTF
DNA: TGTGCCACCAGCAGAGGAGAGGGACTGAACTATGGCTACACCTTC

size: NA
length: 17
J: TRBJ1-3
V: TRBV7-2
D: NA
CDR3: CASSIRGFGGAGNTIYF
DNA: TGTGCCAGCAGCATTAGGGGGTTTGGAGGTGCTGGAAACACCATATATTTT

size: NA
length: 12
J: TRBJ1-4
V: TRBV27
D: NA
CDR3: CASSRVGEKLFF
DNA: TGTGCCAGCAGTAGGGTAGGGGAAAAACTGTTTTTT

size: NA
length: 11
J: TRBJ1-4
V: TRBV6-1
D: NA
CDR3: CAGRTNEKLFF
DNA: TGTGCTGGGAGGACTAATGAAAAACTGTTTTTT

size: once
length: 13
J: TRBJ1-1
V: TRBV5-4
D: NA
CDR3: CASSPEQGTEAFF
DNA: TGTGCCAGCAGCCCCGAACAGGGAACTGAAGCTTTCTTT

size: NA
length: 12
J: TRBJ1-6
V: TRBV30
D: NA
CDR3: CAWSAAPLPLHF
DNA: TGTGCCTGGAGTGCGGCACCCCTTCCCCTCCACTTT

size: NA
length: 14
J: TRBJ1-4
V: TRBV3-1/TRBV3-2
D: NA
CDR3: CASSRRVEGEKLFF
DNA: TGTGCCAGCAGTCGGCGAGTTGAGGGGGAAAAACTGTTTTTT

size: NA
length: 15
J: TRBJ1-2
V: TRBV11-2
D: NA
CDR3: CASSYDSGPSYGYTF
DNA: TGTGCCAGCAGCTACGATTCTGGTCCTTCCTATGGCTACACCTTC

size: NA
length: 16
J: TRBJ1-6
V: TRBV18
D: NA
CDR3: CASSPLGHAYNSPLHF
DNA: TGTGCCAGCTCACCATTGGGGCACGCGTATAATTCACCCCTCCACTTT

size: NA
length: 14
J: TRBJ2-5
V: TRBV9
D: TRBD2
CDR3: CASSGGLAQETQYF
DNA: TGTGCCAGCAGCGGAGGACTAGCCCAAGAGACCCAGTACTTC

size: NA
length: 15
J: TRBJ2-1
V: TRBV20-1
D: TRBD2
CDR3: CSASSPGHGRNEQFF
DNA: TGCAGTGCTAGTTCTCCGGGGCACGGGAGGAATGAGCAGTTCTTC

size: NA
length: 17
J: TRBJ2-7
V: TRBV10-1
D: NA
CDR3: CASKMLGTGLYSYEQYF
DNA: TGCGCCAGCAAGATGCTGGGAACTGGACTCTACTCCTACGAGCAGTACTTC

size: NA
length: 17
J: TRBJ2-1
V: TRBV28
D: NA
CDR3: CASSLLTLGSGIFEQFF
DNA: TGTGCCAGCAGTTTACTAACACTAGGTTCAGGCATTTTTGAGCAGTTCTTC

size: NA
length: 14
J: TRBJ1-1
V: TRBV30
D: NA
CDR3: CAWSLPLANTEAFF
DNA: TGTGCCTGGAGTCTCCCTCTGGCGAACACTGAAGCTTTCTTT

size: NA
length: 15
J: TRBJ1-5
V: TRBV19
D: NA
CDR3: CASSRNGTPNQPQHF
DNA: TGTGCCAGTAGTAGAAACGGGACACCTAATCAGCCCCAGCATTTT

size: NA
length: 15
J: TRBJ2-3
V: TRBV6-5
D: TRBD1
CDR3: CASSETGHSTDTQYF
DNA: TGTGCCAGCAGCGAGACAGGGCATAGCACAGATACGCAGTATTTT

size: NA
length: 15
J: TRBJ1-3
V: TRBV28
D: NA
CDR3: CASSFDSNSGNTIYF
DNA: TGTGCCAGCAGTTTTGACTCTAACTCTGGAAACACCATATATTTT

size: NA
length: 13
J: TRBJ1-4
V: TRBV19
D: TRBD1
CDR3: CATTGTANEKLFF
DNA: TGTGCCACCACCGGGACAGCTAATGAAAAACTGTTTTTT

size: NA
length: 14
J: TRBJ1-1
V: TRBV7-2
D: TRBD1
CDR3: CASSLDRGNTEAFF
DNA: TGTGCCAGCAGCTTGGACAGGGGGAACACTGAAGCTTTCTTT

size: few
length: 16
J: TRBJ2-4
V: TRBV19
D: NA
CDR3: CASSIVGDSRGNIQYF
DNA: TGTGCCAGTAGTATAGTTGGGGATTCCCGAGGGAACATTCAGTACTTC

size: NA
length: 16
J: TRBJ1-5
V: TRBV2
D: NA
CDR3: CASSEAEGGIGQPQHF
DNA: TGTGCCAGCAGCGAGGCGGAAGGGGGGATCGGTCAGCCCCAGCATTTT

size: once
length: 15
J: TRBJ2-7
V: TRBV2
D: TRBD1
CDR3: CASSETGGSYYEQYF
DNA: TGTGCCAGCAGTGAAACAGGGGGTTCTTACTACGAGCAGTACTTC

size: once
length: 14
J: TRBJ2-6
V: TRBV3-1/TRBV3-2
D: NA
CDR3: CASSLLHGANVLTF
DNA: TGTGCCAGCAGCCTGTTGCATGGGGCCAACGTCCTGACTTTC

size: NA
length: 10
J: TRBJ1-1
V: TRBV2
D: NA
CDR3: CATMTEEAFF
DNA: TGTGCCACCATGACAGAAGAAGCTTTCTTT

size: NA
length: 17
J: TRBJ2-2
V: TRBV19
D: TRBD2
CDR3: CASSIGGLAGITGELFF
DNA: TGTGCCAGTAGTATCGGGGGACTAGCGGGGATAACCGGGGAGCTGTTTTTT

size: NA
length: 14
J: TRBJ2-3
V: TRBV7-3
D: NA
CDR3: CASSNSGGQDTQYF
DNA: TGTGCCAGCAGTAACTCCGGAGGGCAGGATACGCAGTATTTT

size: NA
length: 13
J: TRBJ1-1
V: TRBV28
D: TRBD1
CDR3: CASIQGGGTEAFF
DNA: TGTGCCAGCATCCAGGGGGGGGGCACTGAAGCTTTCTTT

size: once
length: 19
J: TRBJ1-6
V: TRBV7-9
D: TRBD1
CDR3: CASSEPGQGLGSYNSPLHF
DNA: TGTGCCAGCAGCGAACCGGGACAGGGATTAGGCTCCTATAATTCACCCCTCCACTTT

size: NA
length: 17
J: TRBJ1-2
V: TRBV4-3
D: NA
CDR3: CASSQDSWGERHYGYTF
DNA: TGCGCCAGCAGCCAAGATTCTTGGGGAGAGCGCCACTATGGCTACACCTTC

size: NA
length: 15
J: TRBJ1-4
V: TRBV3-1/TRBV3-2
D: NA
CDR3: CASSHRTVFDEKLFF
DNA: TGTGCCAGCAGCCACCGGACAGTATTTGATGAAAAACTGTTTTTT

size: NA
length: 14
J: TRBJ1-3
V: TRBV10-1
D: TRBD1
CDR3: CASTLGTGDHTIYF
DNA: TGCGCCAGCACCCTGGGGACAGGGGATCACACCATATATTTT

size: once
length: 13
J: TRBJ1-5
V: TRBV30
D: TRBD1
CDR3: CAWRGQAGQPQHF
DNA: TGTGCCTGGAGGGGACAGGCGGGCCAGCCCCAGCATTTT

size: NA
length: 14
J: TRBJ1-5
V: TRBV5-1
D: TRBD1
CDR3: CASRQGSGNQPQHF
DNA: TGCGCCAGCAGACAGGGGTCAGGGAATCAGCCCCAGCATTTT

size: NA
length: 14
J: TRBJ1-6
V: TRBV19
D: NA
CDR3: CASRPAGVNSPLHF
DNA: TGTGCCAGTAGGCCGGCAGGGGTGAATTCACCCCTCCACTTT

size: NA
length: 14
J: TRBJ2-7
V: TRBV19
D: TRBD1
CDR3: CASSIGQGSYEQYF
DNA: TGTGCCAGTAGTATCGGACAGGGTTCCTACGAGCAGTACTTC

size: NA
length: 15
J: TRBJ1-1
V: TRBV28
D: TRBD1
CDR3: CASSRVTGAYTEAFF
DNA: TGTGCCAGCAGTAGGGTAACAGGGGCGTACACTGAAGCTTTCTTT

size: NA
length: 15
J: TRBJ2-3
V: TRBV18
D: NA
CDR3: CASSPSGPSTDTQYF
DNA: TGTGCCAGCTCACCTAGCGGTCCTAGCACAGATACGCAGTATTTT

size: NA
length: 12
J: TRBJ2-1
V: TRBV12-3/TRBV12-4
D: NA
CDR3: CASSWSYNEQFF
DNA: TGTGCCAGCAGTTGGTCCTACAATGAGCAGTTCTTC

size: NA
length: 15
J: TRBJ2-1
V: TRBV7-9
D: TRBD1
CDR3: CASSLGTGLGNEQFF
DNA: TGTGCCAGCAGCTTAGGGACAGGGTTAGGGAATGAGCAGTTCTTC